The T cell receptor beta chain described here comes from a study of blood T cells in healthy people across ages. Combining a sample-barcoded 5' primer with a J-beta primer mix, a second PCR ran for 7 to 11 cycles. Unique molecular identifiers of 12 random nucleotides labeled each cDNA. TCRdb fed the 5' RACE reads into MiXCR, producing one record per CDR3 protein. The repertoire has 900,000 to 950,000 distinct CDR3 sequences, almost 30% of them found once; the top ten carry 10%. The germline V gene encodes CDR1 SEHNR and CDR2 FQNEAQ (reference sequence). The CDR3 consists of 18 residues. V lost 1 base and J lost 0, with 16 bases in between. This clonotype has a count of ten or more. These data were also reused for a study on T cells of mothers and their children.

Sequencing was performed on blood. The V gene is TRBV7-9, the J gene TRBJ2-1; D is possibly TRBD1 (5 bases). The TCR was taken from a woman aged 40 to 50 in good health. The CDR3 DNA reads TGTGCCAGCAGCTTAGAGGGGTGGGCGGCGAGCTCCTACAATGAGCAGTTCTTC. This gives the protein CASSLEGWAASSYNEQFF.